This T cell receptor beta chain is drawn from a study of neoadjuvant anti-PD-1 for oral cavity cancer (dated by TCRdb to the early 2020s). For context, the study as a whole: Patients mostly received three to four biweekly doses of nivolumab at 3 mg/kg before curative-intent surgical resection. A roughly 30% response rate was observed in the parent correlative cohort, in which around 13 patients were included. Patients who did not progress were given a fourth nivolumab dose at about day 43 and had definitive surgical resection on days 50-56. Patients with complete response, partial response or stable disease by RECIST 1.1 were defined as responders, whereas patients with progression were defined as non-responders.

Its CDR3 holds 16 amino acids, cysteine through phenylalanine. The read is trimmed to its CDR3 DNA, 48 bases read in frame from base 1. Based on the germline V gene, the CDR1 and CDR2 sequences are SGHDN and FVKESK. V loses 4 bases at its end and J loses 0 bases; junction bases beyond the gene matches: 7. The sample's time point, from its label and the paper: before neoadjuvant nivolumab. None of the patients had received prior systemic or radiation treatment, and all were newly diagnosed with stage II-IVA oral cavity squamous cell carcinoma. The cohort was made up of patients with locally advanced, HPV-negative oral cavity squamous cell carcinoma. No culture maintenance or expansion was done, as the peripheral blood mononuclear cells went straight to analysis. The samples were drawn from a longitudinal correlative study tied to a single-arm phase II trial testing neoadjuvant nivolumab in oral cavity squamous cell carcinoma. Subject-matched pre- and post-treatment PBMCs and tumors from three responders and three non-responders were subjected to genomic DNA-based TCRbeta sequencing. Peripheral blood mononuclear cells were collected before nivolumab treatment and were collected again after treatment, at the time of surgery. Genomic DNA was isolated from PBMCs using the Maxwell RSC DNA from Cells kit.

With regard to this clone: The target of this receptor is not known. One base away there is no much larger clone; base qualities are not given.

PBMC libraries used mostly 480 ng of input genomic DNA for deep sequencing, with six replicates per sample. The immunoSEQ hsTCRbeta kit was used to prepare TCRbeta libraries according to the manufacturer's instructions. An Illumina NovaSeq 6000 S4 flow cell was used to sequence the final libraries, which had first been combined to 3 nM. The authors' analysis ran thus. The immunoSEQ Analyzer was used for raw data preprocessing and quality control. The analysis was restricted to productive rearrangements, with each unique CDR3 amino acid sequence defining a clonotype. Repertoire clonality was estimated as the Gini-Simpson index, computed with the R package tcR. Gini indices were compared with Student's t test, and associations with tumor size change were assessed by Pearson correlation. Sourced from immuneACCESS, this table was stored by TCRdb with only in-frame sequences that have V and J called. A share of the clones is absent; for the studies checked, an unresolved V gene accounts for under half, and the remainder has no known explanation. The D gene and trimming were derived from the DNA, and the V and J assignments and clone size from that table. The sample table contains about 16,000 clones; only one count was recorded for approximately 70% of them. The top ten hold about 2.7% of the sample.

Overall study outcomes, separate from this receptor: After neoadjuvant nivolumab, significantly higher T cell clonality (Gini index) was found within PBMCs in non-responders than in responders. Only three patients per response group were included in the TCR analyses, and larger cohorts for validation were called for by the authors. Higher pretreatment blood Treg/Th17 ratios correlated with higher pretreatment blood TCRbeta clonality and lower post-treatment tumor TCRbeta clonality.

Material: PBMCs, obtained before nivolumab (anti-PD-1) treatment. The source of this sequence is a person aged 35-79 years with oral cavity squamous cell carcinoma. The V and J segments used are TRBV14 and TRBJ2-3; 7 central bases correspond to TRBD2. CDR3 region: CASSRTTSVSTDTQYF. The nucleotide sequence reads TGTGCCAGCAGCCGAACCACTAGCGTTAGCACAGATACGCAGTATTTT.